The TCR beta chain under discussion was sequenced for a study of vaccination and CD4 T cells after COVID-19. Study-wide context: PCR on nasal swabs identified SARS-CoV-2 in convalescent patients, of whom some ten were mild and one severe.

Of note for this clonotype: Its antigen remains unknown.

With the Oncomine TCR Beta short-read assay, DNA from cultured CD4+ T cells was sequenced. TCRdb processed the PCR reads anew with MiXCR; each CDR3 protein has one entry. The data hold approximately 21,000 distinct CDR3 sequences, with over 50% observed a single time. Per germline, CDR1 MNHEY and CDR2 SMNVEV (reference sequence). The CDR3 totals 14 residues. V gave up 3 bases and J gave up 6 bases, with 13 bases separating them. Treatment denoted: roughly ten-day PBMC culture with coronavirus spike peptide pools or control peptides (ViraFEST assay). This sequence joins TRBV27 and TRBJ2-3, with D possibly being TRBD2 (7 bases). This receptor was obtained from a human donor who had recovered from COVID-19. Sequenced material: CD4+ T cells from blood, cultured in vitro. The CDR3, as DNA: TGTGCCAGCAGTTTTTTAGGGGGGGCCGATACGCAGTATTTT. Protein sequence: CASSFLGGADTQYF.